This section outlines one T cell receptor beta chain sequence together with its context. These data come from a study of blood T cell repertoires in COVID-19. About the research overall: T cells, B-cell-depleted T cells, or PBMCs supplied cDNA or gDNA.

The germline V gene has CDR1 SGHDT and CDR2 YYEEEE. This CDR3 region has 13 residues. With 5 bases removed from V and 3 bases from J, the gap between germline ends came to 8 bases. Under the authors' procedure: How many nucleated cells were present was estimated from reference gene primer amplification. Sequencing was performed with immunoSEQ multiplex PCR; in TCRdb, only in-frame clones are kept and a portion is missing. V, J and clone size were drawn from that table, and D and trimming were deduced from the DNA. Counted here are hundreds of thousands of clones, around nine tenths occurring once; the ten biggest clones make up approximately 10%.

Sequenced material: PBMCs or T cells enriched from blood (not recorded which). This clonotype was obtained from a woman in her 50s who had recovered from COVID-19. This chain joins TRBV5-6 and TRBJ2-2; possible D gene TRBD1, 6 bases. CDR3 sequence reads: CASRWGHTGELFF. The DNA for the CDR3 is TGTGCCAGCAGGTGGGGGCACACCGGGGAGCTGTTTTTT. Complete variable domain (other parts from reference TRBV5-6 and TRBJ2-2): DAGVTQSPTHLIKTRGQQVTLRCSPKSGHDTVSWYQQALGQGPQFIFQYYEEEERQRGNFPDRFSGHQFPNYSSELNVNALLLGDSALYLCASRWGHTGELFFGEGSRLTVL.